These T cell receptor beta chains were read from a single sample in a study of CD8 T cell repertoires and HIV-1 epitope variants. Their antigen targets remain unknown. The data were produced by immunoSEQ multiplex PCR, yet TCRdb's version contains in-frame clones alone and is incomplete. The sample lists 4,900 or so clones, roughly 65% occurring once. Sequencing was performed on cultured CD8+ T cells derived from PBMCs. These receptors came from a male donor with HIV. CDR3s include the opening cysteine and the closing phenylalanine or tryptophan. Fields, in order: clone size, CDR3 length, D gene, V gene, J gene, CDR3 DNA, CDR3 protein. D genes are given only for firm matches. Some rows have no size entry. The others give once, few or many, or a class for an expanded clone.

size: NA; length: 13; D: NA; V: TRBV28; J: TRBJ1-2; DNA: TGTGCCAGCAGCCAGGGGTCTCACTATGGCTACACCTTC; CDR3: CASSQGSHYGYTF
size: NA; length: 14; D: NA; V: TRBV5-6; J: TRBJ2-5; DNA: TGTGCCAGCAGCTTGGTTTTGTCCTCGGAGACCCAGTACTTC; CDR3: CASSLVLSSETQYF
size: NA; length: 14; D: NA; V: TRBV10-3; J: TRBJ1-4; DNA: TGTGCCATCAGTGGAACAGCAACTAATGAAAAACTGTTTTTT; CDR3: CAISGTATNEKLFF
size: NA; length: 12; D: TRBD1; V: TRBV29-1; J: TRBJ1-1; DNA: TGCAGCGGACAGGGCTCGAACACTGAAGCTTTCTTT; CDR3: CSGQGSNTEAFF
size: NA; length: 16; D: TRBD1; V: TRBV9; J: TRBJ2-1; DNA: TGTGCCAGCAGCACCCGGGACAGGGTCGCCTACAATGAGCAGTTCTTC; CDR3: CASSTRDRVAYNEQFF
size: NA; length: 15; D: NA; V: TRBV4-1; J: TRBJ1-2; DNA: TGCGCCAGCAGCCCAGGTATGGCGCGGCTGGATGGCTACACCTTC; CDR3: CASSPGMARLDGYTF
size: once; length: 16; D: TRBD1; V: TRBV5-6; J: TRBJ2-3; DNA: TGTGCCAGCAGCTTGGGGACAGGACCGGGGACAGATACGCAGTATTTT; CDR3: CASSLGTGPGTDTQYF
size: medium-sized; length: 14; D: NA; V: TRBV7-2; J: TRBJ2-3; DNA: TGTGCCAGCAGCTCCGTACTGGCGACAGATACGCAGTATTTT; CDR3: CASSSVLATDTQYF
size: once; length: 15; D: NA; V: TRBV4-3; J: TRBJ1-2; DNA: TGCGCCAGCAGCCAAGAGCTCGGATCTAACTATGGCTACACCTTC; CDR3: CASSQELGSNYGYTF
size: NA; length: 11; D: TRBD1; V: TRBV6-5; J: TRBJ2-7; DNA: TGTGCCAGCAGCCAGGGGGACGAGCAGTACTTC; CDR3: CASSQGDEQYF
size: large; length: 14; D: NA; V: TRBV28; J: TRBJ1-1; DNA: TGTGCCACCTTTCCGACAGGCTCGAACACTGAAGCTTTCTTT; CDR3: CATFPTGSNTEAFF
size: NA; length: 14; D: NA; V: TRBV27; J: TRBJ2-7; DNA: TGTGCCAGCAGCAGCCTCGGGGCGACGAGCGAGCAGTACTTC; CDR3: CASSSLGATSEQYF
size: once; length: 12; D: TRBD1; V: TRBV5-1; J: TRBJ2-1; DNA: TGCGCCAGCAGCACAGGGGGAGATGAGCAGTTCTTC; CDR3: CASSTGGDEQFF
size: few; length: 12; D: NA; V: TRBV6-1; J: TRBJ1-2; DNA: TGTGCCAGCAGTGATGGGGGCTATGGCTACACCTTC; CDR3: CASSDGGYGYTF
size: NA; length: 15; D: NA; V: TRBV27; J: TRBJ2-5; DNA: TGTGCCAGCAGCCACACCCGGACGGTTGGCGAGACCCAGTACTTC; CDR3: CASSHTRTVGETQYF
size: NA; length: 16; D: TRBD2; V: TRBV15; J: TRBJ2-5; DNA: TGTGCCACCAGCCAGCCCACCAGCGGGGGCGGAGAGACCCAGTACTTC; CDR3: CATSQPTSGGGETQYF
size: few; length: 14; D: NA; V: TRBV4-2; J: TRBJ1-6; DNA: TGTGCCAGCAGTCCAAGATTGTGGGAATCACCCCTCCACTTT; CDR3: CASSPRLWESPLHF
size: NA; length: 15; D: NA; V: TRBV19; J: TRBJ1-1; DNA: TGTGCCAGTAGTATATATTCAGCAGGAAACACTGAAGCTTTCTTT; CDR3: CASSIYSAGNTEAFF
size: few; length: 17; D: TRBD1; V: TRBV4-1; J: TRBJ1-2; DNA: TGCGCCAGCAGCCAAGATCCGCAGGGGGCGCAAAGCTATGGCTACACCTTC; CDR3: CASSQDPQGAQSYGYTF
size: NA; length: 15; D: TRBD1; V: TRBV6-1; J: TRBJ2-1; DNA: TGTGCCAGCAGAACAACAGGGGGCCGTGATAATGAGCAGTTCTTC; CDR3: CASRTTGGRDNEQFF
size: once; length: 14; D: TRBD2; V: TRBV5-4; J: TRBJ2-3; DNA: TGTGCCAGCAGCTTTGGCGGGGGGGCGGATACGCAGTATTTT; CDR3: CASSFGGGADTQYF
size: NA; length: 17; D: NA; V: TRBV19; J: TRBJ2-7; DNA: TGTGCCAGTAGTATAAGTCCTACAGGCAGGGGCCTCTACGAGCAGTACTTC; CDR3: CASSISPTGRGLYEQYF
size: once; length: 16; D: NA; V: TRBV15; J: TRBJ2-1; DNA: TGTGCCACCAGCAGTCGCCTCGGGGGCGCATTGGTGGAGCAGTTCTTC; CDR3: CATSSRLGGALVEQFF
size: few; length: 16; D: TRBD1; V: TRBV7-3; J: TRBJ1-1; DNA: TGTGCCAGCAGCTATGGGACAGGAGGGGAAATTACTGAAGCTTTCTTT; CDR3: CASSYGTGGEITEAFF
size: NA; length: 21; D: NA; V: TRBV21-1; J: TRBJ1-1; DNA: TGTGCCAGCAGGATACAAAGGAGGGGACAGGTGCCATCCAGAGCGAACACTGAAGCTTTCTTT; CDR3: CASRIQRRGQVPSRANTEAFF
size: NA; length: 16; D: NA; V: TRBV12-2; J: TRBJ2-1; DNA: TGTGCAAGTCGCCTCCCGACAGGGGGCGCTGGGAATGAGCAGTTCTTC; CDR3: CASRLPTGGAGNEQFF
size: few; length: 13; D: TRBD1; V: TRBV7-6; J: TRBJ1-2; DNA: TGTGCCAGCAGCGGACAGGGGTGGAATGGCTACACCTTC; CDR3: CASSGQGWNGYTF
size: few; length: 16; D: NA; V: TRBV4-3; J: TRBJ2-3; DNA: TGCGCCAGCAGCCAAGATAGGGCAGGGGACACAGATACGCAGTATTTT; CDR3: CASSQDRAGDTDTQYF
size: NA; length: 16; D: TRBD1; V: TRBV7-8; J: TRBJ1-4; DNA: TGTGCCAGCAGCTTCTTGACCGGGACAGGACGGGTAAAACTGTTTTTT; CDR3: CASSFLTGTGRVKLFF
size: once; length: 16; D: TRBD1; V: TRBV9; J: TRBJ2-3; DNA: TGTGCCAGCAGCGTCCGACTGGACAGGGGGTCGGATACGCAGTATTTT; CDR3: CASSVRLDRGSDTQYF
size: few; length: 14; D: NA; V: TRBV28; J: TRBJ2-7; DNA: TGTGCCAGCAGTTGGATAGACAGTCCCTACGAGCAGTACTTC; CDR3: CASSWIDSPYEQYF